This TCR beta chain was sequenced in a study of OX40 agonist ivuxolimab in advanced cancers. Study-level background: Partial responses were recorded for three patients, including one with hepatocellular carcinoma and two with cutaneous melanoma.

Blood specimens came from baseline, cycle 4 day 1, and cycle 7 day 1. TCRdb keeps only in-frame clones here, not all; method: immunoSEQ multiplex PCR. The repertoire includes around 83,000 clones, about 91% of them detected once, and 2% to 2.5% sits in the top ten. This CDR3 is 16 amino acids long. Germline values: CDR1 KGHSH, CDR2 LQKENI. Trimming left V 5 bases short and J 0 bases short, with 14 bases between. The rearrangement joins TRBV18 to TRBJ2-4; tentative D call: TRBD2 (5 bases). The clonotype originates from an adult with an advanced solid tumor such as melanoma, head and neck, liver or kidney cancer. The material was CD4+ or CD8+ T cells sorted from blood, obtained in a trial of the OX40 agonist ivuxolimab. The CDR3 nucleotides are TGTGCCAGCTCAAGCCTAGCCGATATAGCCAAAAACATTCAGTACTTC. Translated, it gives CASSSLADIAKNIQYF.